This T cell receptor beta chain was sequenced in a study of T cell responses to AZD1222 COVID-19 vaccine. Study as a whole: Second doses were pooled across both intervals (about 4 or about 12 weeks).

A word on this clone: Its specificity is unknown.

The germline V and J ends were trimmed by 5 bases and 2 bases, with 28 bases remaining between them. The CDR3 is 19 amino acids. Germline CDR1 is SGHAT and CDR2 is FQNNGV. The method was immunoSEQ multiplex PCR; TCRdb's version includes in-frame clones alone and lacks a portion of them. The sample lists fewer than 110,000 clones; under 95% were seen once. Study-wide results and limits: Just a handful of people given AZD1222 tested seropositive at baseline. Variant regions that are unmutated are reportedly the target of nearly half of spike-specific TCRs.

The TCR originated in an adult in good health. V gene TRBV11-2 combines with J gene TRBJ2-7; possible D gene TRBD1, 5 bases. The sample here was peripheral blood, taken on day 0 of AZD1222 vaccination. Here the CDR3 DNA reads TGTGCCAGCAGCGAGGCATACGGGTCTCCATGGGGCCCCACCTACGAGCAGTACTTC. Its translation: CASSEAYGSPWGPTYEQYF.